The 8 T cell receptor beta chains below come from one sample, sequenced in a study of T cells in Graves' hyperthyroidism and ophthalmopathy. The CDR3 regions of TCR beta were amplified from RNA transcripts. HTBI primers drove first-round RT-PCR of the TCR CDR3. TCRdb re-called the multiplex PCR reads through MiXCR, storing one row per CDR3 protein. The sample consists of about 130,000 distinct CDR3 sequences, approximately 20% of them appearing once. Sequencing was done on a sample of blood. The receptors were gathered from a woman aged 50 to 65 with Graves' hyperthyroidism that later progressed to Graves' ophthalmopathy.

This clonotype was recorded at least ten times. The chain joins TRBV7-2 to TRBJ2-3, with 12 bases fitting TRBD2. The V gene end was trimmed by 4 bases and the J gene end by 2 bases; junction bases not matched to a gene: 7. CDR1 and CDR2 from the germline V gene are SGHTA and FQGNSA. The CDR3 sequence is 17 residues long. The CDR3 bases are TGTGCCAGCAGCTCCAAATCTAGCGGGAGGGCCACAGATACGCAGTATTTT. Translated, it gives CASSSKSSGRATDTQYF.

This CDR3 reads CASSLSSGEETQYF. In nucleotides, the CDR3 is TGCGCCAGCAGCTTGTCATCGGGGGAAGAGACCCAGTACTTC. The rearrangement links TRBV5-1 to TRBJ2-5; possible D gene TRBD2, 6 bases. The CDR3 length is 14 residues. Per germline, CDR1 SGHRS and CDR2 YFSETQ. The V end lost 1 base, the J end lost 3 bases, and 10 bases lay between the germline ends.

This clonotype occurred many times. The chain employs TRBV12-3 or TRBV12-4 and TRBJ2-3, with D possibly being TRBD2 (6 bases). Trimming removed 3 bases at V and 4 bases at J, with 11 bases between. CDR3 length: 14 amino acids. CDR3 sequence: CASSLAGIPDTQYF. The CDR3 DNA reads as TGTGCCAGCAGTTTGGCGGGAATCCCAGATACGCAGTATTTT.

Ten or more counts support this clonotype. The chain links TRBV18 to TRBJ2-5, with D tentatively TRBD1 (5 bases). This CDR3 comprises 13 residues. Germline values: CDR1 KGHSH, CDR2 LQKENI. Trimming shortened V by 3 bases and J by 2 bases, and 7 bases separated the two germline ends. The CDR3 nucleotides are TGTGCCAGCTCACCGGGGCAGCAAGAGACCCAGTACTTC. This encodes CASSPGQQETQYF.

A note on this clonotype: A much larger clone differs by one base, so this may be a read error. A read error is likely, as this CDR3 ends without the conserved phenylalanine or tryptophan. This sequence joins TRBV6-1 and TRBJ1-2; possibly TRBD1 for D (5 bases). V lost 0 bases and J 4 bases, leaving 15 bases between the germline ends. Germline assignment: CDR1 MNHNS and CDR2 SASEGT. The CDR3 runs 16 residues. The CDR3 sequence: CASSEARRGWGYGYTL. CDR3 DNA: TGTGCCAGCAGTGAAGCGCGGAGGGGCTGGGGCTATGGCTACACCCTC.

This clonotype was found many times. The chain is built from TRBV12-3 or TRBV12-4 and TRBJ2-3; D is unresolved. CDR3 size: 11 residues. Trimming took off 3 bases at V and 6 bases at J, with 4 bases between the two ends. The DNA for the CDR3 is TGTGCCAGCAGTTTTGTGGATACGCAGTATTTT. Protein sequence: CASSFVDTQYF.

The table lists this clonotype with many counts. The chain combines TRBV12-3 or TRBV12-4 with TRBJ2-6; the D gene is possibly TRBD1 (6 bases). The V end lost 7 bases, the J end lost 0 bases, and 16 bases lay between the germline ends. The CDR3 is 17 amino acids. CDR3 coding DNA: TGTGCCAGCACCTCCGGGACAATAAACTCTGGGGCCAACGTCCTGACTTTC. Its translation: CASTSGTINSGANVLTF.

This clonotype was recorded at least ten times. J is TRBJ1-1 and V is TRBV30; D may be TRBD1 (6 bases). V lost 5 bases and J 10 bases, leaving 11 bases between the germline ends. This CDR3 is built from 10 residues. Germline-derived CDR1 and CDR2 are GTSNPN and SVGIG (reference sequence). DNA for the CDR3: TGTGCCTGGGCACAGGGAATAGCTTTCTTT. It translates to CAWAQGIAFF.